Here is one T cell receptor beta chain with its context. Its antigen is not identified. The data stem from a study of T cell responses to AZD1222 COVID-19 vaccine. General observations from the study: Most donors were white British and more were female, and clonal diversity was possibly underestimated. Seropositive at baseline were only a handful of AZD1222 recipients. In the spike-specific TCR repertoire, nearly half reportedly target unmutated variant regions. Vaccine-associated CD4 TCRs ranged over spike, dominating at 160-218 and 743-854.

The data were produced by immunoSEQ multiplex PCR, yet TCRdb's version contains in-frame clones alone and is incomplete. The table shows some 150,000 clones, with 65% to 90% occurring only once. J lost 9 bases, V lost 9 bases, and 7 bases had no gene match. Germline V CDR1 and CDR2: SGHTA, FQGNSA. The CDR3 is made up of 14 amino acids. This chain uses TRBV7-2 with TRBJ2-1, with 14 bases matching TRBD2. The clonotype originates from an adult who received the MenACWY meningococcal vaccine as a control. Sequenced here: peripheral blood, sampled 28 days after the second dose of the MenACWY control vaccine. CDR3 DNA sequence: TGTGCCAGTAGGGGGGGACTAGCGGGAGTTGAGCAGTTCTTC. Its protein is CASRGGLAGVEQFF.